This passage covers 3 T cell receptor beta chains from one sample sequenced in a study of early T cells in non-severe SARS-CoV-2 infection. MiXCR, run by TCRdb on the 5' RACE reads, gives a single entry per CDR3 protein. The data hold 55,000 to 65,000 distinct CDR3 sequences, with more than 13% observed a single time. The specimen was whole blood, collected at baseline. The receptors originated from an adult who was a healthcare worker with PCR-confirmed SARS-CoV-2 infection or an uninfected control (not recorded which).

The chain joins TRBV20-1 to TRBJ2-3; 11 nucleotides agree with TRBD2. Germline CDR1 reads DFQATT; CDR2 reads SNEGSKA (reference sequence). Losses at the gene ends were 6 bases for V and 5 bases for J; bases not matched to a gene: 7. The CDR3 sequence is 14 residues long. The CDR3 nucleotides are TGCAGTGCAATAGCGGGGGGGCCCCAAGATACGCAGTATTTT. Amino acid sequence: CSAIAGGPQDTQYF.

The rearrangement joins TRBV18 to TRBJ2-3; D is possibly TRBD1 or TRBD2 (5 bases each). Trimming cost V 10 bases and J 0 bases, with 11 bases left between them. The CDR3 extends over 13 amino acids. CDR1 is KGHSH, CDR2 LQKENI, per germline. Here the CDR3 reads CAIWDASTDTQYF. The CDR3 coding sequence is TGTGCCATCTGGGACGCTAGCACAGATACGCAGTATTTT.

There are a few counts of this clonotype. The V call is TRBV7-8, the J call TRBJ2-1, with 9 bases aligning to TRBD1. Germline loops: CDR1 SGHVS, CDR2 FQNEAQ. The CDR3 has 15 residues. Trimming cost V 1 base and J 9 bases; bases outside gene matches: 7. The CDR3 DNA reads TGTGCCAGCAGCTTAGGGGACAGGGCGCTGGGTGAGCAGTTCTTC. It yields the protein CASSLGDRALGEQFF.